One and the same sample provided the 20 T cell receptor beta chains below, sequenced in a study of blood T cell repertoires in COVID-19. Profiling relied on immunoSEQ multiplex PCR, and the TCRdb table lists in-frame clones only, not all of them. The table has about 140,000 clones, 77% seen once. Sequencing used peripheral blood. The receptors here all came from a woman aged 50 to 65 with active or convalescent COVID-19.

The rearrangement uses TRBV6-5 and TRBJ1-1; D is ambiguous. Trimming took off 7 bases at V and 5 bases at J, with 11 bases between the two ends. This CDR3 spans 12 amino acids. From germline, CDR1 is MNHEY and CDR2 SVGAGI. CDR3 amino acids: CASMEGRTEAFF. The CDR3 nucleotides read TGTGCCAGCATGGAGGGTCGGACTGAAGCTTTCTTT.

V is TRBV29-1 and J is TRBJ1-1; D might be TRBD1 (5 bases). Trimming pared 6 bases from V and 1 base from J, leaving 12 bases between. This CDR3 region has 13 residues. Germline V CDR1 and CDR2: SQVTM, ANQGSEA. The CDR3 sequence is CSVLGGTNTEAFF. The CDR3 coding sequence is TGCAGCGTGTTGGGGGGTACGAACACTGAAGCTTTCTTT.

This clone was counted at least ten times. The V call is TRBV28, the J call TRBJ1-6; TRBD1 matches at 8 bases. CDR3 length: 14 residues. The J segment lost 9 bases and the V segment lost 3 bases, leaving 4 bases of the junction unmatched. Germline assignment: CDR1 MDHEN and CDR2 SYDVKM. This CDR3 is CASSLTGVGSPLHF. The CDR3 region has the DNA TGTGCCAGCAGTTTGACAGGGGTGGGTTCACCCCTCCACTTT.

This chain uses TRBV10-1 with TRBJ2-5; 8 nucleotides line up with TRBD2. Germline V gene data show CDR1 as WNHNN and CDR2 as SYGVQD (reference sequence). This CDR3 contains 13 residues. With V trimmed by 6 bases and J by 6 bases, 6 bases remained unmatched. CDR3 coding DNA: TGCGCCAGCAGGCGGGGGGCCGAAAAGACCCAGTACTTC. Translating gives CASRRGAEKTQYF.

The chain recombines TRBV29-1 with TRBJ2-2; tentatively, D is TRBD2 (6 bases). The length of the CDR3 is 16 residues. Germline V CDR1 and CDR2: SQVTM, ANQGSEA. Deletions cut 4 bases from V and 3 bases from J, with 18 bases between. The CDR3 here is CSVAVGGLSYTGELFF. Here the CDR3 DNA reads TGCAGCGTTGCAGTGGGGGGTCTTAGTTACACCGGGGAGCTGTTTTTT.

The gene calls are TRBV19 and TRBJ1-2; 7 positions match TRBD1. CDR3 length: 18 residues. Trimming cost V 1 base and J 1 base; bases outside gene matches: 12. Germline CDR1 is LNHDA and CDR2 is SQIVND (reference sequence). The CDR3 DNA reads TGTGCCAGTAGTATAGGCCTATTGAGGGACAGCAGTAACTATGGCTACACCTTC. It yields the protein CASSIGLLRDSSNYGYTF.

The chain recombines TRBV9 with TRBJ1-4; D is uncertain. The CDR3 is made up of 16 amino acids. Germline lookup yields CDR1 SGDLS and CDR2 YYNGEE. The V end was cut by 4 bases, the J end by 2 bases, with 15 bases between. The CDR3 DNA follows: TGTGCCAGCAGCCCCCACCCGGGAGGGACTAATGAAAAACTGTTTTTT. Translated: CASSPHPGGTNEKLFF.

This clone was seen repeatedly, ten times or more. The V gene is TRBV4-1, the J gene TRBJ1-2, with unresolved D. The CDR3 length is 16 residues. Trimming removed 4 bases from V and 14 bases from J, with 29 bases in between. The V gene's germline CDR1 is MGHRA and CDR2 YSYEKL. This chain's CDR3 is CASSPKSVVPRVRTTF. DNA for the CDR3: TGCGCCAGCAGCCCAAAGTCCGTCGTCCCTCGGGTCCGTACGACCTTC.

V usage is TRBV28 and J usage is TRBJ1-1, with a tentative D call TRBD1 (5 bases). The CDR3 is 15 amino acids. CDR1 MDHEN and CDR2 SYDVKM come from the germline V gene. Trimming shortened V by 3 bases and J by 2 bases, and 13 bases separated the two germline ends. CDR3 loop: CASSFPGGTNTEAFF. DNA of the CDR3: TGTGCCAGCAGTTTCCCCGGGGGGACTAACACTGAAGCTTTCTTT.

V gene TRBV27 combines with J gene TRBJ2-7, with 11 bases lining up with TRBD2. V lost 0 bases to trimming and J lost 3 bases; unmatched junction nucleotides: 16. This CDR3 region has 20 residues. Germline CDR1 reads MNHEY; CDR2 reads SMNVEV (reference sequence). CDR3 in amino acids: CASSLSGASGGLASVYEQYF. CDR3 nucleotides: TGTGCCAGCAGTTTATCGGGCGCTAGCGGGGGGCTAGCCTCCGTCTACGAGCAGTACTTC.

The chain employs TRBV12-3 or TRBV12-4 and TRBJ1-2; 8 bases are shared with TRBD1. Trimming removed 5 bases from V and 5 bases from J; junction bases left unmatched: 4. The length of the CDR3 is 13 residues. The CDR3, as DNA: TGTGCCAGCAGTAAACAGGGGGGGTATGGCTACACCTTC. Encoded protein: CASSKQGGYGYTF.

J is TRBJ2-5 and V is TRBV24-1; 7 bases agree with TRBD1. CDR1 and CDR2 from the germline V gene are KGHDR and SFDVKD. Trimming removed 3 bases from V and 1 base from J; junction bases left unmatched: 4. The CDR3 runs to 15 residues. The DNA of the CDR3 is TGTGCCACCAGTGATGCGACAGGGCTCCAAGAGACCCAGTACTTC. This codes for CATSDATGLQETQYF.

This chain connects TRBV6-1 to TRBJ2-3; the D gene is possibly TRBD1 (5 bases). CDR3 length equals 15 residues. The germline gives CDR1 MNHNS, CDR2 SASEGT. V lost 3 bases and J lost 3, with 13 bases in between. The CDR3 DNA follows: TGTGCCAGCAGTGACAGGGTATTAAGTACAGATACGCAGTATTTT. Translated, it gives CASSDRVLSTDTQYF.

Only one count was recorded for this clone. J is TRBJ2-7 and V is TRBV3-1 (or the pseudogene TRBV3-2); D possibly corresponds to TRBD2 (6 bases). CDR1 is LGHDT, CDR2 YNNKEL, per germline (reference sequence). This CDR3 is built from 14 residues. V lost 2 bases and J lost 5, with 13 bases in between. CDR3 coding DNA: TGTGCCAGCAGCCAACACGGGGGTATCAACGAGCAGTACTTC. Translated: CASSQHGGINEQYF.

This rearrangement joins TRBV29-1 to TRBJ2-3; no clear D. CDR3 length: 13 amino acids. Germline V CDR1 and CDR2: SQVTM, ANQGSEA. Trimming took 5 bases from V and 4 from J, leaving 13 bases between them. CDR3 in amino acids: CSVSVIVADTQYF. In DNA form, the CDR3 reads TGCAGCGTTTCGGTGATCGTGGCAGATACGCAGTATTTT.

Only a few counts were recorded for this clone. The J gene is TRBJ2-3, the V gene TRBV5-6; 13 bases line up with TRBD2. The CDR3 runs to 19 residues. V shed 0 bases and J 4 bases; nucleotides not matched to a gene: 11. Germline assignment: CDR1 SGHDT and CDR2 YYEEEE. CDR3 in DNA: TGTGCCAGCAGCTTGGTTATTACTAGCGGGGGGGCCCACTCAGATACGCAGTATTTT. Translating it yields CASSLVITSGGAHSDTQYF.

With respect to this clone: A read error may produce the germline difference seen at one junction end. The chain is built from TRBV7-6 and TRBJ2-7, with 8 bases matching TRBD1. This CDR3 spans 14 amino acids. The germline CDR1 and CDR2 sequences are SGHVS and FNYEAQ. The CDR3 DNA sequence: TGTGCCAGCAGCTTTGCAGGGGGCGACTACGGGCAGTACTTC. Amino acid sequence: CASSFAGGDYGQYF.

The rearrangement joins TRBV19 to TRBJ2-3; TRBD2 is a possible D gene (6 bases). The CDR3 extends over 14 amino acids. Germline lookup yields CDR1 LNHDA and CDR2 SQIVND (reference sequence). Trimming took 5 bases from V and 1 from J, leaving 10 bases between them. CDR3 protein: CASSWGEGTDTQYF. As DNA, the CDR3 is TGTGCCAGTAGTTGGGGGGAGGGCACAGATACGCAGTATTTT.

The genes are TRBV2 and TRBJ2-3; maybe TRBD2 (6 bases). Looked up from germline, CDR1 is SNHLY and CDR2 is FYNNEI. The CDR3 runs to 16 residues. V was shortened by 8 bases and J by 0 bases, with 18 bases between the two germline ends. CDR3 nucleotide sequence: TGTGCCAGCTCCCTCTGGCGGGACGTCAGCACAGATACGCAGTATTTT. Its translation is CASSLWRDVSTDTQYF. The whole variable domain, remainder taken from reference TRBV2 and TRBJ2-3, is EPEVTQTPSHQVTQMGQEVILRCVPISNHLYFYWYRQILGQKVEFLVSFYNNEISEKSEIFDDQFSVERPDGSNFTLKIRSTKLEDSAMYFCASSLWRDVSTDTQYFGPGTRLTVL.

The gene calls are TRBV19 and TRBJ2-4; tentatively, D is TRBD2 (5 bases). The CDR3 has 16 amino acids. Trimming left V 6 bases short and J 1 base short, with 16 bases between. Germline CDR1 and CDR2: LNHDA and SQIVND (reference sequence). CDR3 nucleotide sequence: TGTGCCAGTAGCGCCGGCCTCGGCGGGGCCAAAAACATTCAGTACTTC. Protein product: CASSAGLGGAKNIQYF.